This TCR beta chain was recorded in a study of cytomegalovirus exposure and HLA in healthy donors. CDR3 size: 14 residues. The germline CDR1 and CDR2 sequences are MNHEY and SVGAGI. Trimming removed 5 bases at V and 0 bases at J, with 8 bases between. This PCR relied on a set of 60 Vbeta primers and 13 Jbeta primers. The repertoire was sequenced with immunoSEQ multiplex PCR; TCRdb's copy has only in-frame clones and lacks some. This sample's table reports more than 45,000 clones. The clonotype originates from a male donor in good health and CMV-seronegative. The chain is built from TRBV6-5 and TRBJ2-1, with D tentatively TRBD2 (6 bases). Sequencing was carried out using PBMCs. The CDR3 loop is CASSAGSSYNEQFF. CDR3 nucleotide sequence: TGTGCCAGCAGTGCGGGGAGCTCCTACAATGAGCAGTTCTTC.